This record concerns one TCR beta chain sequence. Its antigen is not identified. This sample is part of a study of vaccination and CD4 T cells after COVID-19. For the study at large: Post-COVID sampling occurred a median approximately 99 days after diagnosis (range 35 to 161). Control cultures were given a CEFX pool, an HIV-1 Nef pool, or no peptide.

The Oncomine TCR Beta short-read assay sequenced DNA from cultured CD4+ T cells. TCRdb recomputed calls from the PCR reads with MiXCR, one row per CDR3 protein. The sample contains some 13,000 distinct CDR3 sequences, around a third of which appear only once. Germline assignment: CDR1 DFQATT and CDR2 SNEGSKA (reference sequence). CDR3 length: 16 residues. The V end was cut by 0 bases, the J end by 3 bases, with 18 bases between. As for treatment: 10-day PBMC culture with coronavirus spike peptide pools or control peptides (ViraFEST assay). The material sequenced was CD4+ T cells from blood, cultured in vitro. This receptor was identified in a human donor who had recovered from COVID-19. The J gene is TRBJ2-7, the V gene TRBV20-1; tentative D call: TRBD1 (6 bases). The CDR3 loop is CSARDLLNRAGYEQYF. The CDR3 bases are TGCAGTGCTAGAGATCTTCTGAACAGGGCCGGCTACGAGCAGTACTTC.